This TCR beta chain was documented in a study of T cells expressing NK-cell markers. Study information: HCMV seropositivity marked most of the eight sequenced donors; one was seronegative. Overall study findings and caveats: A handful of donors carried dominant NKG2C+ clonotypes that made up about 1.0-7.0% of their CD8+ T cells.

No DNA is given; TCRdb re-called the 5' RACE reads and lists each CDR3 protein once. This table lists about 460,000 distinct CDR3 sequences. There are 12 residues in the CDR3. About this clonotype itself: Its target is unknown.

V gene TRBV12-3 or TRBV12-4 combines with J gene TRBJ1-6. The sequenced sample was blood T cells: a sorted CD56 or NKG2C T cell subset, CD4+ or CD8+ T cells, or bulk PBMC T cells (not recorded which). This receptor was taken from a woman in her forties or fifties in good health. The CDR3 here is CASRLYNSPLHF.